This T cell receptor (beta chain) was captured in a study of control samples from healthy donors and cancer patients. Produced via immunoSEQ multiplex PCR; TCRdb's table is partial and in-frame only. The profile shows roughly 130,000 clones, 85% to 95% of them singletons. This CDR3 has 16 residues. Looked up from germline, CDR1 is WNHNN and CDR2 is SYGVQD (reference sequence). V lost 8 bases, J lost 0 bases, and 20 bases lay in between. This clonotype was obtained from a man in his late teens or twenties in good health. The chain has TRBV10-1 and TRBJ2-7; a possible D gene is TRBD2 (6 bases). The sequenced sample consisted of blood. The CDR3 here is CASGQRVGTHSYEQYF. The CDR3 nucleotides read TGCGCCAGCGGCCAACGGGTGGGGACTCACTCCTACGAGCAGTACTTC.